Listed here are 18 T cell receptor beta chains from one sample, sequenced in a study of CD8 T cells in ankylosing spondylitis. TCRdb used MiXCR to reprocess the 5' RACE reads, holding one entry per CDR3 protein. The sample carries a few hundred thousand distinct CDR3 sequences, about a sixth recorded once. Specimen: blood, either unsorted or a sorted T cell fraction (not recorded which). The receptors derive from a male donor with ankylosing spondylitis or in good health (not recorded which).

This clonotype was seen repeatedly, ten times or more. V and J are TRBV25-1 and TRBJ2-3; 10 nucleotides match TRBD2. The CDR3 runs to 16 residues. V lost 2 bases and J lost 4; bases outside the gene matches: 6. Germline-derived CDR1 and CDR2 are MGHDK and SYGVNS. In nucleotides, the CDR3 is TGTGCCAGCAGTGAAGAAATCCTAGCGGGAGCAGATACGCAGTATTTT. Its translation is CASSEEILAGADTQYF.

This chain connects TRBV6-2 or TRBV6-3 to TRBJ2-1; 7 nucleotides align to TRBD2. Looked up from germline, CDR1 is MNHEY and CDR2 is SVGEGT. This CDR3 region has 16 residues. The junction had 15 bases not matched to a gene; V was cut back by 5 bases and J by 8 bases. CDR3 sequence: CASSRVVRELWDEQFF. The CDR3, as DNA: TGTGCCAGCAGTCGAGTGGTGCGGGAGTTATGGGATGAGCAGTTCTTC.

V usage is TRBV7-9 and J usage is TRBJ2-1; no reliable D call. The CDR3 contains 12 residues. The V gene's germline CDR1 is SEHNR and CDR2 FQNEAQ (reference sequence). V lost 2 bases and J 9 bases, leaving 8 bases between the germline ends. In nucleotides, the CDR3 is TGTGCCAGCAGCTTACCCTCCCCTGAGCAGTTCTTC. It codes for CASSLPSPEQFF.

The chain combines TRBV6-6 with TRBJ2-7; TRBD2 matches 14 bases. CDR3 length equals 12 residues. Germline V CDR1 and CDR2: MNHNY, SVGAGI (reference sequence). The CDR3 is CGVGLAGVEQYF. DNA of the CDR3: TGTGGGGTGGGACTAGCGGGAGTCGAGCAGTACTTC.

In this sample, this clonotype turned up a few times. The J gene is TRBJ2-1, the V gene TRBV7-2; D may be TRBD2 (6 bases). Germline V gene data show CDR1 as SGHTA and CDR2 as FQGNSA. Trimming took off 2 bases at V and 8 bases at J, with 10 bases between the two ends. The CDR3 runs 13 residues. CDR3 loop: CASSLIPSDEQFF. The DNA for the CDR3 is TGTGCCAGCAGCTTAATCCCTAGCGATGAGCAGTTCTTC.

This clonotype turned up a few times. CDR3 sequence reads: CASSSSRVDRVPHNEQFF. CDR3 nucleotide sequence: TGTGCCAGCAGTTCCTCCAGGGTTGACAGGGTCCCCCACAATGAGCAGTTCTTC. V gene TRBV12-3 or TRBV12-4 combines with J gene TRBJ2-1; 7 bases line up with TRBD1. V was pared by 4 bases and J by 5 bases, with 17 bases of the junction left unmatched. The CDR3 runs 18 residues.

The CDR3 here is CSARDRVGGINQPQHF. The CDR3 DNA reads TGCAGTGCTAGGGACAGGGTAGGGGGCATCAATCAGCCCCAGCATTTT. The rearrangement uses TRBV20-1 and TRBJ1-5, with 8 bases matching TRBD1. The CDR3 is 16 amino acids. J lost 3 bases, V lost 3 bases, and 10 bases had no gene match. CDR1 is DFQATT and CDR2 is SNEGSKA in the germline V gene (reference sequence).

The V gene is TRBV7-6, the J gene TRBJ2-2; 9 nucleotides match TRBD2. Trimming took 3 bases from V and 4 from J; bases not matched to a gene: 12. Germline values: CDR1 SGHVS, CDR2 FNYEAQ. CDR3 length: 18 amino acids. The CDR3 nucleotides read TGTGCCAGCAGCTTGGCCGTGGGACTAGCAAAGAGCACCGGGGAGCTGTTTTTT. It encodes CASSLAVGLAKSTGELFF.

This clonotype was counted at least ten times. V gene TRBV4-2 combines with J gene TRBJ2-1; no firm D call. In germline, CDR1 is LGHNA, CDR2 YNFKEQ. This CDR3 is built from 12 residues. V lost 0 bases, J lost 5 bases, and 2 bases lay in between. The CDR3 DNA sequence: TGTGCCAGCAGCCAAGATGACAATGAGCAGTTCTTC. Translated, it gives CASSQDDNEQFF.

V gene TRBV5-1 combines with J gene TRBJ2-5, with D possibly being TRBD2 (5 bases). Germline V gene data show CDR1 as SGHRS and CDR2 as YFSETQ. The CDR3 spans 13 residues. Deletions cut 1 base from V and 4 bases from J, with 8 bases between. The CDR3 loop reads CASSLYEGETQYF. The CDR3 DNA reads TGCGCCAGCAGCTTGTACGAGGGAGAGACCCAGTACTTC. Full variable domain (remainder filled in from reference TRBV5-1 and TRBJ2-5): KAGVTQTPRYLIKTRGQQVTLSCSPISGHRSVSWYQQTPGQGLQFLFEYFSETQRNKGNFPGRFSGRQFSNSRSEMNVSTLELGDSALYLCASSLYEGETQYFGPGTRLLVL.

J is TRBJ2-5 and V is TRBV14; possible D gene TRBD2, 5 bases. Germline V CDR1 and CDR2: SGHDN, FVKESK. The V gene lost 2 bases and the J gene lost 0 bases, with 10 bases spanning the gap. The CDR3 consists of 15 residues. The CDR3 spells CASSQSAGYQETQYF. The DNA of the CDR3 is TGTGCCAGCAGCCAAAGTGCGGGCTACCAAGAGACCCAGTACTTC.

In this sample, this clonotype turned up many times. This chain connects TRBV29-1 to TRBJ2-1; 7 bases match TRBD2. CDR1 is SQVTM, CDR2 ANQGSEA, per germline. V dropped 0 bases and J dropped 10; count of bases not matched to a gene: 3. This CDR3 spans 12 amino acids. CDR3 residues: CSVEEASGEQFF. The CDR3 region has the DNA TGCAGCGTTGAAGAGGCTAGCGGAGAGCAGTTCTTC.

V and J are TRBV10-3 and TRBJ2-1; D is unresolved. This CDR3 is built from 12 residues. From germline, CDR1 is ENHRY and CDR2 SYGVKD. V was trimmed by 2 bases and J by 9 bases, leaving 8 bases between them. The chain's CDR3 is CAISEGSSEQFF. In DNA form, the CDR3 reads TGTGCCATCAGTGAGGGTAGCAGTGAGCAGTTCTTC.

At least ten counts were recorded for this clonotype. The rearrangement links TRBV29-1 to TRBJ1-1, with unresolved D. This CDR3 is 10 amino acids long. From germline, CDR1 is SQVTM and CDR2 ANQGSEA. Trimming pared 5 bases from V and 9 bases from J, leaving 10 bases between. CDR3 in amino acids: CSVFLGKAFF. In DNA form, the CDR3 reads TGCAGCGTTTTTTTAGGAAAAGCTTTCTTT.

This clonotype was detected ten times or more. This chain joins TRBV9 and TRBJ2-2; 8 bases align to TRBD1. V was clipped by 0 bases and J by 3 bases; unmatched bases: 10. The CDR3 runs to 18 residues. The germline gives CDR1 SGDLS, CDR2 YYNGEE. DNA for the CDR3: TGTGCCAGCAGCGTAGACACCCGGGTGGGACAGGACACCGGGGAGCTGTTTTTT. The encoded protein is CASSVDTRVGQDTGELFF.

V and J are TRBV2 and TRBJ1-1; D gene ambiguous. Trimming removed 10 bases at V and 6 bases at J, with 21 bases between. Germline assignment: CDR1 SNHLY and CDR2 FYNNEI. CDR3 size: 14 residues. In nucleotides, the CDR3 is TGTGCCAACTTAGGACCCGTCTTCGAACCTGAAGCTTTCTTT. Amino acids: CANLGPVFEPEAFF. Based on the CDR3 plus reference TRBV2 and TRBJ1-1, the full variable domain is EPEVTQTPSHQVTQMGQEVILRCVPISNHLYFYWYRQILGQKVEFLVSFYNNEISEKSEIFDDQFSVERPDGSNFTLKIRSTKLEDSAMYFCANLGPVFEPEAFFGQGTRLTVV.

J is TRBJ1-4 and V is TRBV7-9; D call uncertain. Trimming removed 6 bases at V and 2 bases at J, with 10 bases between. The V gene's germline CDR1 is SEHNR and CDR2 FQNEAQ (reference sequence). The CDR3 covers 14 residues. CDR3 loop: CASSEGQTNEKLFF. The CDR3 coding sequence is TGTGCCAGCAGTGAAGGGCAGACTAATGAAAAACTGTTTTTT.

This clonotype came up a few times. The chain joins TRBV5-1 to TRBJ1-2; 7 bases fit TRBD1. CDR1 and CDR2 (germline): SGHRS, YFSETQ. The CDR3 runs 15 residues. The V segment lost 3 bases and the J segment 4 bases; nucleotides outside the gene matches: 9. CDR3 nucleotide sequence: TGCGCCAGCAGCTCACAGGGGCCGAACCTCTATGGCTACACCTTC. Its protein product is CASSSQGPNLYGYTF.